This T cell receptor beta chain derives from a study of blood T cell repertoires in COVID-19. Study-wide context: T cells, B-cell-depleted T cells, or PBMCs provided the cDNA or gDNA that served as material.

Authors' analysis steps: The assay estimated nucleated cells by amplifying reference gene primers. Here immunoSEQ multiplex PCR was the method, and the copy in TCRdb shows in-frame clones only, minus some. V and J calls and clone size follow that table, whereas D and trimming were derived from the DNA. This table holds under 250,000 clones, 84% found once. V dropped 1 base and J dropped 10 bases, with 5 bases sitting between them. Germline V gene data show CDR1 as SEHNR and CDR2 as FQNEAQ (reference sequence). The CDR3 runs to 12 residues. Input material: peripheral blood. This receptor was taken from a woman in her forties or fifties with active or convalescent COVID-19. The rearrangement uses TRBV7-9 and TRBJ1-6; D uncertain. The CDR3 DNA is TGTGCCAGCAGCTTAGGGCGGTCACCCCTCCACTTT. Protein sequence: CASSLGRSPLHF.